This passage covers 27 T cell receptor beta chains from one sample sequenced in a study of patients and donors after allogeneic stem cell transplantation. Via MiXCR, TCRdb re-called the RT-PCR reads, giving one row per CDR3 protein. The data contain roughly 880,000 distinct CDR3 sequences, about a sixth of them singletons. The sample consisted of blood, either unsorted or a sorted T cell fraction (not recorded which). Receptors originate from a human donor who was either an allogeneic HSCT recipient or a stem cell or donor lymphocyte infusion donor (not recorded which). It is not recorded whose cells these are; they may come from a transplant donor.

CDR3 nucleotide sequence: TGTGCCACCAGTCCCACGGGGGCAGGGCGGGACTATGGCTACACCTTC. Protein: CATSPTGAGRDYGYTF. This chain connects TRBV24-1 to TRBJ1-2, with D possibly matching TRBD1 (6 bases). CDR1 and CDR2 (germline): KGHDR, SFDVKD. V lost 6 bases, J lost 3 bases, and 19 bases lay in between. The CDR3 loop spans 16 amino acids.

This clonotype showed up just a few times. DNA of the CDR3: TGCGCCAGCAGCTTGTCCGGGGGCCTGGAGCAGCCCCAGCATTTT. Amino acid sequence: CASSLSGGLEQPQHF. This rearrangement joins TRBV5-1 to TRBJ1-5; D perhaps matches TRBD1 (6 bases). The CDR3 extends over 15 amino acids. V lost 1 base and J lost 7, with 15 bases in between. Germline V lookup: CDR1 SGHRS, CDR2 YFSETQ.

This clonotype was seen at least ten times. This chain uses TRBV29-1 with TRBJ1-2; maybe TRBD1 (6 bases). V was clipped by 6 bases and J by 4 bases, with 12 bases between them. The germline gives CDR1 SQVTM, CDR2 ANQGSEA. The CDR3 has 12 amino acids. The CDR3 bases are TGCAGCGTAGCCAGGGGAGTCTATGGCTACACCTTC. It specifies CSVARGVYGYTF.

V usage is TRBV6-6 and J usage is TRBJ2-1; 11 positions match TRBD2. The CDR3 runs to 13 residues. V lost 6 bases to trimming and J lost 11 bases; unmatched junction nucleotides: 6. Germline CDR1 and CDR2: MNHNY and SVGAGI (reference sequence). CDR3 protein: CASRATSGEKQFF. CDR3 sequence (DNA): TGTGCCAGCAGGGCGACTAGCGGGGAAAAGCAGTTCTTC.

In this sample, this clonotype turned up many times. V gene TRBV6-5 combines with J gene TRBJ2-1, with D tentatively TRBD1 (5 bases). The V end lost 2 bases, the J end lost 4 bases, and 9 bases lay between the germline ends. Germline V CDR1 and CDR2: MNHEY, SVGAGI. The CDR3 runs to 14 residues. CDR3 in DNA: TGTGCCAGCAGTTACGGGGCCCCGTACAATGAGCAGTTCTTC. As protein: CASSYGAPYNEQFF.

The chain links TRBV11-2 to TRBJ2-1, with a tentative D call TRBD2 (6 bases). The CDR3 consists of 16 residues. Looked up from germline, CDR1 is SGHAT and CDR2 is FQNNGV. The germline V and J ends were trimmed by 4 bases and 1 base, with 14 bases remaining between them. Written as DNA, the CDR3 is TGTGCCAGCAGCTCCCTGCGGGGAGAGTCCTACAATGAGCAGTTCTTC. Translating gives CASSSLRGESYNEQFF.

The chain uses TRBV3-1 and TRBJ1-1; D possibly corresponds to TRBD1 (6 bases). Germline lookup yields CDR1 LGHDT and CDR2 YNNKEL (reference sequence). Deletions cut 2 bases from V and 3 bases from J, with 7 bases between. The CDR3 is made up of 13 amino acids. CDR3 bases: TGTGCCAGCAGCCAAAAGGGGGACACTGAAGCTTTCTTT. Encoded protein: CASSQKGDTEAFF. Together with reference TRBV3-1 and TRBJ1-1, the CDR3 gives the full variable domain: DTAVSQTPKYLVTQMGNDKSIKCEQNLGHDTMYWYKQDSKKFLKIMFSYNNKELIINETVPNRFSPKSPDKAHLNLHINSLELGDSAVYFCASSQKGDTEAFFGQGTRLTVV.

The rearrangement links TRBV12-3 or TRBV12-4 to TRBJ1-1; TRBD1 might be the D (6 bases). CDR3 length: 11 residues. Trimming took off 4 bases at V and 11 bases at J, with 11 bases between the two ends. Written as DNA, the CDR3 is TGTGCCAGCAGTTCTGGACAGAGGGCTTTCTTT. Amino acids: CASSSGQRAFF.

This clonotype was counted only a few times. This chain uses TRBV3-1 with TRBJ2-7; D is perhaps TRBD2 (5 bases). The CDR3 totals 14 residues. Germline V CDR1 and CDR2: LGHDT, YNNKEL (reference sequence). V was cut by 0 bases and J by 4 bases, with 10 bases left in between. The CDR3: CASSQDLGIYEQYF. The CDR3 nucleotides read TGTGCCAGCAGCCAAGATCTCGGGATTTACGAGCAGTACTTC.

The sample holds one count of this clonotype. The rearrangement links TRBV3-1 to TRBJ2-3; tentatively, D is TRBD1 (5 bases). Germline CDR1 LGHDT, CDR2 YNNKEL (reference sequence). Trimming took 1 base from V and 0 from J, leaving 14 bases between them. This CDR3 has 17 residues. CDR3 DNA sequence: TGTGCCAGCAGCCAAGCCCCAGCAGGGATTAGCACAGATACGCAGTATTTT. It is translated as CASSQAPAGISTDTQYF.

This sequence joins TRBV5-1 and TRBJ2-1; 7 bases match TRBD2. This CDR3 comprises 15 residues. In germline, CDR1 is SGHRS, CDR2 YFSETQ. Trimming took 0 bases from V and 6 from J; bases not matched to a gene: 6. In nucleotides, the CDR3 is TGCGCCAGCAGCTTGGCCGGCGGGAGCTCCAATGAGCAGTTCTTC. Its translation is CASSLAGGSSNEQFF. The full variable domain, with the rest looked up from reference TRBV5-1 and TRBJ2-1, is KAGVTQTPRYLIKTRGQQVTLSCSPISGHRSVSWYQQTPGQGLQFLFEYFSETQRNKGNFPGRFSGRQFSNSRSEMNVSTLELGDSALYLCASSLAGGSSNEQFFGPGTRLTVL.

The chain joins TRBV4-1 to TRBJ2-5, with 13 bases that match TRBD2. J was trimmed by 7 bases and V by 0 bases; bases with no gene match: 2. Germline V gives CDR1 MGHRA, CDR2 YSYEKL. CDR3 size: 15 residues. The DNA of the CDR3 is TGCGCCAGCAGCCAAGATCGACTAGCGGGGGGGACCCAGTACTTC. It encodes CASSQDRLAGGTQYF.

This clonotype has only a few counts. The genes are TRBV27 and TRBJ2-5; D possibly corresponds to TRBD1 (5 bases). The CDR3 is 15 residues long. The germline V gene encodes CDR1 MNHEY and CDR2 SMNVEV (reference sequence). V dropped 5 bases and J dropped 9 bases, with 22 bases sitting between them. The CDR3 DNA reads as TGTGCCAGCAGTCCCTCAAAGACAGTAGTTTTGGCCCAGTACTTC. It yields the protein CASSPSKTVVLAQYF.

V is TRBV5-1 and J is TRBJ2-2, with D perhaps TRBD2 (6 bases). The ends were cut back, 7 bases at V and 4 bases at J, with 11 bases in the middle. CDR3 length: 13 amino acids. The germline gives CDR1 SGHRS, CDR2 YFSETQ. The CDR3 is CASDSGVTGELFF. CDR3 bases: TGCGCCAGCGACTCGGGGGTCACCGGGGAGCTGTTTTTT. Filled out from reference TRBV5-1 and TRBJ2-2, the complete variable domain reads KAGVTQTPRYLIKTRGQQVTLSCSPISGHRSVSWYQQTPGQGLQFLFEYFSETQRNKGNFPGRFSGRQFSNSRSEMNVSTLELGDSALYLCASDSGVTGELFFGEGSRLTVL.

This clonotype was seen a few times. This rearrangement joins TRBV4-1 to TRBJ2-7, with D maybe TRBD2 (6 bases). The V and J ends lost 4 bases and 2 bases respectively, with 18 bases between them. The germline V gene encodes CDR1 MGHRA and CDR2 YSYEKL. There are 16 residues in the CDR3. DNA for the CDR3: TGCGCCAGCAGCCTCCACCGATGGGGGGATCCCTACGAGCAGTACTTC. It translates to CASSLHRWGDPYEQYF.

This clonotype has just a few counts. This chain links TRBV20-1 with TRBJ2-2; 9 nucleotides line up with TRBD2. The germline CDR1 and CDR2 sequences are DFQATT and SNEGSKA (reference sequence). The trim removed 5 bases at V and 0 bases at J, leaving 1 base unmatched. CDR3 length: 14 residues. The CDR3 sequence is CSAGLAPNTGELFF. In DNA form, the CDR3 reads TGCAGTGCTGGACTAGCGCCGAACACCGGGGAGCTGTTTTTT.

This chain joins TRBV3-1 and TRBJ2-5; D possibly uses TRBD1 or TRBD2 (5 bases each). Germline CDR1 and CDR2: LGHDT and YNNKEL (reference sequence). V lost 6 bases and J 5 bases, leaving 22 bases between the germline ends. The CDR3 has 16 amino acids. CDR3 protein: CASSPLLDPGLETQYF. The CDR3 bases are TGTGCCAGCAGTCCACTTCTCGACCCGGGGCTGGAGACCCAGTACTTC.

This clonotype was seen many times. The J gene is TRBJ2-3, the V gene TRBV12-3 or TRBV12-4, with D hard to call. The CDR3 length is 15 residues. V was trimmed by 2 bases and J by 1 base, leaving 10 bases between them. The CDR3 DNA follows: TGTGCCAGCAGTTTACAGCGCACAGGCACAGATACGCAGTATTTT. This sequence encodes CASSLQRTGTDTQYF.

This clonotype showed up just a few times. The chain links TRBV20-1 to TRBJ1-3; D is unresolved. The length of the CDR3 is 11 residues. Between the trimmed V and J ends, which lost 3 bases and 9 bases, there was a span of 9 bases. In germline, CDR1 is DFQATT, CDR2 SNEGSKA (reference sequence). The CDR3 loop is CSASGQSTIYF. In DNA, the CDR3 is TGCAGTGCTAGTGGGCAGAGCACCATATATTTT.

This clonotype was detected a few times. The chain uses TRBV12-3 or TRBV12-4 and TRBJ1-2; TRBD1 might be the D (5 bases). The ends were cut back, 4 bases at V and 8 bases at J, with 17 bases in the middle. The CDR3 is 14 residues long. The CDR3 DNA follows: TGTGCCAGCAGTTACCGGGACTTTAGACAAGGCTACACCTTC. Amino acids: CASSYRDFRQGYTF.

This clonotype showed up just a few times. The rearrangement joins TRBV20-1 to TRBJ2-1; D unresolved. CDR1 is DFQATT and CDR2 is SNEGSKA in the germline V gene (reference sequence). CDR3 length: 13 amino acids. The V end was cut by 2 bases, the J end by 4 bases, with 9 bases between. The CDR3 nucleotides read TGCAGTGCTAGATCCGGTCAGTACAATGAGCAGTTCTTC. It yields the protein CSARSGQYNEQFF.

The gene calls are TRBV5-1 and TRBJ2-7; D gene ambiguous. The CDR3 sequence is 14 residues long. Trimming cost V 0 bases and J 6 bases, with 13 bases left between them. Germline V gene sequence: CDR1 SGHRS, CDR2 YFSETQ. CDR3 region: CASSLVSGVLEQYF. CDR3 bases: TGCGCCAGCAGCTTGGTTTCAGGAGTACTCGAGCAGTACTTC.

The chain couples TRBV29-1 to TRBJ2-1, with D perhaps given as TRBD1 or TRBD2 (5 bases each). This CDR3 is built from 13 residues. The germline V and J ends were trimmed by 8 bases and 6 bases, with 17 bases remaining between them. CDR1 is SQVTM and CDR2 is ANQGSEA in the germline V gene. CDR3 sequence (DNA): TGCAGCACCACCGGGACCCAGCTCAATGAGCAGTTCTTC. This sequence encodes CSTTGTQLNEQFF.

This clonotype was recorded a few times. The chain combines TRBV6-5 with TRBJ2-3, with D possibly being TRBD2 (5 bases). Germline V gene lookup returns CDR1 MNHEY and CDR2 SVGAGI. The V end lost 4 bases, the J end lost 6 bases, and 14 bases lay between the germline ends. This CDR3 spans 14 amino acids. This chain's CDR3 is CASSSRTPLDTQYF. CDR3 in DNA: TGTGCCAGCAGTTCTCGGACTCCCCTGGATACGCAGTATTTT.

The table lists this clonotype with many counts. The chain has TRBV12-3 or TRBV12-4 and TRBJ1-6; a weak D match, TRBD1 (6 bases). Between the trimmed V and J ends, which lost 6 bases and 11 bases, there was a span of 17 bases. The CDR3 extends over 14 amino acids. CDR3: CASSQGRSGAPLHF. CDR3 coding DNA: TGTGCCAGCAGCCAGGGGAGGTCGGGGGCACCCCTCCACTTT.

The chain couples TRBV12-3 or TRBV12-4 to TRBJ2-2; no reliable D call. Trimming shortened V by 1 base and J by 1 base, and 10 bases separated the two germline ends. The length of the CDR3 is 16 residues. CDR3 bases: TGTGCCAGCAGTTTAGGCGCTCTACTGAACACCGGGGAGCTGTTTTTT. As protein: CASSLGALLNTGELFF.

This clonotype was detected a few times. This rearrangement joins TRBV6-1 to TRBJ2-2, with D unclear. Trimming took off 1 base at V and 6 bases at J, with 3 bases between the two ends. The CDR3 runs to 12 residues. CDR1 MNHNS and CDR2 SASEGT come from the germline V gene. The CDR3 spells CASSEVAGELFF. Written as DNA, the CDR3 is TGTGCCAGCAGTGAAGTGGCCGGGGAGCTGTTTTTT.